The clone carrying this T cell receptor beta chain has only a few counts. Antigen unknown. The data stem from a study of cytomegalovirus exposure and HLA in healthy donors. Overall study findings and caveats: A later analysis associated 15,000 or so TCR beta sequences with HLA alleles at a 0.05 false discovery rate. The Asian-associated ancestry cluster reportedly had fewer N-insertions than the approximately 650-donor mean in a later analysis. A later analysis revealed that TCR association rates differed between HLA loci, peaking at DRB1 and bottoming out at HLA-C. Under in vitro conditions, a few CMV-associated chains were confirmed as specific for CMV antigens.

V gave up 7 bases and J gave up 5 bases; unmatched junction bases: 5. CDR3 length: 13 residues. The germline V gene has CDR1 MNHEY and CDR2 SVGAGI. Researchers ran the PCR with 60 Vbeta and 13 Jbeta primers. The table came from immunoSEQ multiplex PCR; TCRdb's copy has only in-frame clones and leaves some out. The sample includes approximately 210,000 clones, around four fifths of them seen just once. Sequenced material: PBMCs. The clonotype originates from a woman aged 35 to 49 in good health and CMV-seronegative. The chain recombines TRBV6-5 with TRBJ2-5; 9 bases align to TRBD2. Written as DNA, the CDR3 is TGTGCCAGCACTAGTAGCGGGAGTGAGACCCAGTACTTC. It encodes CASTSSGSETQYF.